The 2 T cell receptor beta chains in this list originate from one sample, sequenced in a study of vaccination and CD4 T cells after COVID-19. Their specific antigens are unknown. Treatment here: roughly 10-day PBMC culture with coronavirus spike peptide pools or control peptides (ViraFEST assay). The Oncomine TCR Beta short-read assay generated sequence data from the DNA of cultured CD4+ T cells. TCRdb re-called the PCR reads through MiXCR, storing one row per CDR3 protein. The repertoire holds under 20,000 distinct CDR3 sequences, with about three quarters as singletons. The material was CD4+ T cells from blood, cultured in vitro, obtained after SARS-CoV-2 vaccination. These receptors all come from a human donor who received a COVID-19 vaccine.

This rearrangement joins TRBV11-2 to TRBJ1-1; D call uncertain. CDR1 and CDR2 (germline): SGHAT, FQNNGV. The length of the CDR3 is 14 residues. V was shortened by 6 bases and J by 1 base, with 12 bases between the two germline ends. CDR3 sequence: CASSVPGGNTEAFF. The CDR3 coding sequence is TGTGCCAGCAGTGTTCCGGGTGGGAACACTGAAGCTTTCTTT.

The chain uses TRBV19 and TRBJ2-5; 7 bases fit TRBD1. This CDR3 comprises 14 residues. Germline loops: CDR1 LNHDA, CDR2 SQIVND (reference sequence). J lost 4 bases, V lost 2 bases, and 4 bases had no gene match. The CDR3 bases are TGTGCCAGTAGTATAACAGGGGAGCGAGAGACCCAGTACTTC. This gives the protein CASSITGERETQYF.